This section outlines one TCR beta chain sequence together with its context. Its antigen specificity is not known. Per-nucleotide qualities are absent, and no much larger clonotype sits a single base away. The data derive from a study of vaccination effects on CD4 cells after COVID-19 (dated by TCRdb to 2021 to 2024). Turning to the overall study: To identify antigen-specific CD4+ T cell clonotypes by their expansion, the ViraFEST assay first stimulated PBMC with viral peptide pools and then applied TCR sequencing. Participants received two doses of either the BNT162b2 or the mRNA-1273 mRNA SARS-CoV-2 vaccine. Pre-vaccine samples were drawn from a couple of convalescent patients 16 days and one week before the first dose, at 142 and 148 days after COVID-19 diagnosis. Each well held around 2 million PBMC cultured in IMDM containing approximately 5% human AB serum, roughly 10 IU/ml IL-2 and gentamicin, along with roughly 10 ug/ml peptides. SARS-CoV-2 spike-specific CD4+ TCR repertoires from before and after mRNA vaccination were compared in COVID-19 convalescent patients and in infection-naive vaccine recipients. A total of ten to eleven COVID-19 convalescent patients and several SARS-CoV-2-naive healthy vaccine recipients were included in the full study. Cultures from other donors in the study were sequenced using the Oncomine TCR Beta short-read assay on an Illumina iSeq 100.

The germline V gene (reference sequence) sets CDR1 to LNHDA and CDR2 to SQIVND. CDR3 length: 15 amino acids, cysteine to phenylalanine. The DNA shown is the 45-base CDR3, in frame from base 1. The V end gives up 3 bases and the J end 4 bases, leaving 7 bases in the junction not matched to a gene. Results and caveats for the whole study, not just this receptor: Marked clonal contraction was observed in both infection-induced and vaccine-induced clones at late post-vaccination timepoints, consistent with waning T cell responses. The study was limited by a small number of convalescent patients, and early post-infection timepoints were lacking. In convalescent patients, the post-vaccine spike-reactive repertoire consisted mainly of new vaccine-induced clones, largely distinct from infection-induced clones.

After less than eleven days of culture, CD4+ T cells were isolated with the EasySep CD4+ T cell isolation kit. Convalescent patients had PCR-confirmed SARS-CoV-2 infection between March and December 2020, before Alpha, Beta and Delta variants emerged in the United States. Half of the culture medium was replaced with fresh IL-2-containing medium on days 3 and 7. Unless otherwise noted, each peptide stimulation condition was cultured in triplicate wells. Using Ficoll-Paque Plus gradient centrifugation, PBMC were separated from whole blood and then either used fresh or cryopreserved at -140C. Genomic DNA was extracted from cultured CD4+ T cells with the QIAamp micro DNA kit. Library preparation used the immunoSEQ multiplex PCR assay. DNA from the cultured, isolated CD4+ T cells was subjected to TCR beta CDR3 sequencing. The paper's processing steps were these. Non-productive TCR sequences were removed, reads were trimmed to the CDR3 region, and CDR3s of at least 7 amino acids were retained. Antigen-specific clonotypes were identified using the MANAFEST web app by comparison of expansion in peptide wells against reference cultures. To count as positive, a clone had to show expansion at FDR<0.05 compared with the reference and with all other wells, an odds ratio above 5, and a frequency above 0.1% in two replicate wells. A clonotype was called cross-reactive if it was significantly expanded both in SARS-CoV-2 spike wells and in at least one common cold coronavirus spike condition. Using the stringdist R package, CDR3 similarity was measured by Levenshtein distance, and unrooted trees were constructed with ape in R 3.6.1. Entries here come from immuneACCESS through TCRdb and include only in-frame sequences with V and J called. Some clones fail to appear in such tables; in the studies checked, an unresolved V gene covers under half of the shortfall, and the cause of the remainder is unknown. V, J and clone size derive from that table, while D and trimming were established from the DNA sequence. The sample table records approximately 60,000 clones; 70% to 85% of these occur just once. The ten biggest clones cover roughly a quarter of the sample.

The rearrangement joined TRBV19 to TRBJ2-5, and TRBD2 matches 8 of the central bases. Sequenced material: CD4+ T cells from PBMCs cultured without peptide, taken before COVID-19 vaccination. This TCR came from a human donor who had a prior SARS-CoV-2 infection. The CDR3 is CASSIRRGDGETQYF. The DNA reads TGTGCCAGTAGTATTAGGCGGGGGGATGGAGAGACCCAGTACTTC.